These 25 T cell receptor beta chains originate from one sample sequenced in a study of cytomegalovirus exposure and HLA in healthy donors. The PCR employed 60 Vbeta primers together with 13 Jbeta primers. Here immunoSEQ multiplex PCR was the method, and the copy in TCRdb shows in-frame clones only, minus some. The sample includes approximately 100,000 clones, 70% to 80% of them seen just once. The sequencing input was PBMCs. These TCRs come from a young woman in good health and CMV-seropositive.

The V call is TRBV7-2, the J call TRBJ1-5; D ambiguous. The CDR3 covers 13 residues. Germline assignment: CDR1 SGHTA and CDR2 FQGNSA. Trimming stripped 4 bases from V and 5 bases from J, with 9 bases between. The CDR3 spells CASSWGGDQPQHF. The CDR3, as DNA: TGTGCCAGCAGCTGGGGAGGAGATCAGCCCCAGCATTTT.

This clone was seen a few times. The J gene is TRBJ2-1, the V gene TRBV6-4; maybe TRBD2 (5 bases). Per germline, CDR1 MRHNA and CDR2 SNTAGT. This CDR3 has 15 amino acids. V was pared by 0 bases and J by 6 bases, with 12 bases between. In DNA form, the CDR3 reads TGTGCCAGCAGTGACTCCGTCGGGATGGGCAATGAGCAGTTCTTC. It encodes CASSDSVGMGNEQFF.

The sample holds a few counts of this clone. The chain uses TRBV6-5 and TRBJ1-4; the D gene is possibly TRBD1 (6 bases). This CDR3 spans 12 amino acids. V shed 6 bases and J shed 5 bases, with 7 bases lying between them. The V gene's germline CDR1 is MNHEY and CDR2 SVGAGI. CDR3 sequence (DNA): TGTGCCAGCAGCGACAGGAATGAAAAACTGTTTTTT. Amino acid sequence: CASSDRNEKLFF.

A single count supports this clone. The chain joins TRBV7-9 to TRBJ1-2, with 9 bases matching TRBD1. The junction had 9 bases not matched to a gene; V was cut back by 6 bases and J by 7 bases. Per germline, CDR1 SEHNR and CDR2 FQNEAQ (reference sequence). The CDR3 extends over 14 amino acids. The CDR3 nucleotides read TGTGCCAGCAGATCGGGACAGGGAGAACTTGGCTACACCTTC. Translating gives CASRSGQGELGYTF.

The V and J genes are TRBV7-9 and TRBJ1-2; the match to TRBD1 covers 8 bases. This CDR3 contains 13 residues. The germline gives CDR1 SEHNR, CDR2 FQNEAQ (reference sequence). V was pared by 3 bases and J by 6 bases, with 3 bases of the junction left unmatched. The CDR3 region is CASSFIQGDGYTF. CDR3 DNA sequence: TGTGCCAGCAGCTTCATACAGGGGGATGGCTACACCTTC.

Remarks on this clone: Other DNA variants within this sample encode the same CDR3. The V gene is TRBV19, the J gene TRBJ2-5; no clear D gene. The germline CDR1 and CDR2 sequences are LNHDA and SQIVND (reference sequence). The V and J ends lost 6 bases and 5 bases respectively, with 16 bases between them. This CDR3 is built from 14 residues. CDR3 nucleotide sequence: TGTGCCAGTAGCCCAGGAACAGAAGAGGAGACCCAGTACTTC. Amino acid sequence: CASSPGTEEETQYF.

This rearrangement joins TRBV7-6 to TRBJ2-2; weak D call: TRBD2 (6 bases). Trimming shortened V by 5 bases and J by 7 bases, and 23 bases separated the two germline ends. The CDR3 is made up of 17 amino acids. The V gene's germline CDR1 is SGHVS and CDR2 FNYEAQ. The CDR3: CASSLGGFGAVGGELFF. CDR3 coding DNA: TGTGCCAGCAGCCTGGGGGGTTTCGGGGCTGTTGGCGGGGAGCTGTTTTTT.

The chain is built from TRBV25-1 and TRBJ1-2; 7 bases match TRBD1. V gave up 2 bases and J gave up 4 bases; unmatched junction bases: 4. Germline values: CDR1 MGHDK, CDR2 SYGVNS. This CDR3 is 14 amino acids long. Written as DNA, the CDR3 is TGTGCCAGCAGTGAAATAGGGGGCGGCTATGGCTACACCTTC. Encoded protein: CASSEIGGGYGYTF.

With respect to this clone: At one end, the junction sequence differs from germline, possibly due to a read error. The V and J genes are TRBV7-7 and TRBJ2-3; TRBD1 is a possible D gene (6 bases). This CDR3 has 14 residues. CDR1 is SSHAT and CDR2 is FNYEAQ in the germline V gene (reference sequence). This chain's CDR3 is CASSLAQGTDTQYF. In nucleotides, the CDR3 is TGTGCTAGCAGCTTAGCGCAGGGGACAGATACGCAGTATTTT.

The rearrangement uses TRBV10-1 and TRBJ2-7, with D maybe TRBD1 (6 bases). V shed 7 bases and J shed 2 bases, with 15 bases lying between them. This CDR3 spans 14 amino acids. CDR1 is WNHNN and CDR2 is SYGVQD in the germline V gene (reference sequence). In DNA form, the CDR3 reads TGCGCCAGCACAACAGGGTACCGCACCTACGAGCAGTACTTC. Its translation: CASTTGYRTYEQYF.

This clone was observed a single time. The chain combines TRBV5-1 with TRBJ1-2, with 9 bases matching TRBD1. CDR1 and CDR2 from the germline V gene are SGHRS and YFSETQ. The CDR3 has 14 amino acids. V lost 3 bases and J lost 4; bases outside the gene matches: 4. CDR3 region: CASSSTGGPYGYTF. The CDR3 DNA follows: TGCGCCAGCAGCTCGACAGGGGGGCCCTATGGCTACACCTTC. The full variable domain, with the rest looked up from reference TRBV5-1 and TRBJ1-2, is KAGVTQTPRYLIKTRGQQVTLSCSPISGHRSVSWYQQTPGQGLQFLFEYFSETQRNKGNFPGRFSGRQFSNSRSEMNVSTLELGDSALYLCASSSTGGPYGYTFGSGTRLTVV.

The rearrangement uses TRBV28 and TRBJ2-2; possible D gene TRBD2, 6 bases. The germline gives CDR1 MDHEN, CDR2 SYDVKM. The CDR3 extends over 14 amino acids. With 9 bases removed from V and 3 bases from J, the gap between germline ends came to 14 bases. In DNA, the CDR3 is TGTGCCAGTAGGACATGGGGGGACACCGGGGAGCTGTTTTTT. It translates to CASRTWGDTGELFF.

This clone appeared a single time. This chain connects TRBV27 to TRBJ2-2, with D uncertain. CDR3 size: 13 residues. Trimming pared 7 bases from V and 1 base from J, leaving 7 bases between. The germline CDR1 and CDR2 sequences are MNHEY and SMNVEV (reference sequence). The CDR3 spells CASKPQNTGELFF. In nucleotides, the CDR3 is TGTGCCAGCAAGCCCCAGAACACCGGGGAGCTGTTTTTT.

This clone was detected a few times. The chain joins TRBV29-1 to TRBJ2-7; TRBD1 is a possible D gene (6 bases). The ends were cut back, 0 bases at V and 5 bases at J, with 8 bases in the middle. Germline CDR1 and CDR2: SQVTM and ANQGSEA. The CDR3 spans 12 residues. This CDR3 is CSVEDGTHEQYF. The DNA of the CDR3 is TGCAGCGTTGAAGATGGGACACACGAGCAGTACTTC.

This chain joins TRBV4-1 and TRBJ2-1; tentatively, D is TRBD2 (5 bases). The CDR3 totals 19 residues. Germline assignment: CDR1 MGHRA and CDR2 YSYEKL. V was trimmed by 1 base and J by 6 bases, leaving 25 bases between them. The CDR3 reads CASSQGLSGWASLGNEQFF. The CDR3, as DNA: TGCGCCAGCAGCCAAGGTCTGAGTGGTTGGGCTAGCCTGGGCAATGAGCAGTTCTTC.

The chain recombines TRBV2 with TRBJ2-5; D possibly corresponds to TRBD2 (5 bases). V gave up 5 bases and J gave up 5 bases, with 12 bases separating them. CDR1 is SNHLY and CDR2 is FYNNEI in the germline V gene. The CDR3 covers 13 residues. DNA of the CDR3: TGTGCCAGCAGTTTTTCCGAGCGGGAGACCCAGTACTTC. Its translation is CASSFSERETQYF.

This chain connects TRBV7-2 to TRBJ2-7, with D possibly TRBD2 on 6 matching bases. The CDR3 extends over 17 amino acids. The germline V gene encodes CDR1 SGHTA and CDR2 FQGNSA. Trimming pared 4 bases from V and 0 bases from J, leaving 19 bases between. DNA for the CDR3: TGTGCCAGCAGCTCCGCCCGCGGGGTGGAAACCTCCTACGAGCAGTACTTC. Translated, it gives CASSSARGVETSYEQYF. The variable domain in full, completed from reference TRBV7-2 and TRBJ2-7, reads GAGVSQSPSNKVTEKGKDVELRCDPISGHTALYWYRQSLGQGLEFLIYFQGNSAPDKSGLPSDRFSAERTGGSVSTLTIQRTQQEDSAVYLCASSSARGVETSYEQYFGPGTRLTVT.

The chain has TRBV18 and TRBJ1-2; D gene ambiguous. V was clipped by 5 bases and J by 5 bases, with 9 bases between them. The CDR3 spans 12 residues. The V gene's germline CDR1 is KGHSH and CDR2 LQKENI. CDR3 loop: CASSLSGYGYTF. CDR3 DNA: TGTGCCAGCTCATTATCCGGGTATGGCTACACCTTC.

The V and J genes are TRBV19 and TRBJ1-5, with 9 bases lining up with TRBD1. Germline-derived CDR1 and CDR2 are LNHDA and SQIVND (reference sequence). V gave up 4 bases and J gave up 3 bases; unmatched junction bases: 7. CDR3 size: 16 residues. The CDR3: CASSKGTGWDNQPQHF. In DNA form, the CDR3 reads TGTGCCAGTAGTAAGGGGACAGGGTGGGACAATCAGCCCCAGCATTTT.

About this clone itself: Because the CDR3 is missing its conserved closing phenylalanine or tryptophan, this is likely a read error. Because the CDR3's place on the DNA is in doubt, the DNA is left out and the CDR3 is given as listed by TCRdb. The rearrangement uses TRBV4-2 and TRBJ2-7; the table's D call of TRBD1 was not tested on the DNA. The CDR3 is 8 amino acids in total, end residues counted. From germline, CDR1 is LGHNA and CDR2 YNFKEQ. The CDR3 sequence: CASSQGDN.

The rearrangement links TRBV6-4 to TRBJ2-3; TRBD1 might be the D (5 bases). V was clipped by 2 bases and J by 7 bases, with 13 bases between them. The CDR3 has 14 residues. The germline V gene encodes CDR1 MRHNA and CDR2 SNTAGT. CDR3 sequence reads: CASSDEAGMNTQYF. The CDR3 bases are TGTGCCAGCAGTGACGAGGCAGGGATGAATACGCAGTATTTT.

The V call is TRBV10-1, the J call TRBJ2-3, with 9 bases identical to TRBD2. The trim removed 3 bases at V and 5 bases at J, leaving 9 bases unmatched. CDR3 length equals 16 residues. Per the germline V gene, CDR1 is WNHNN and CDR2 is SYGVQD (reference sequence). The CDR3 reads CASSESREGRGDTQYF. The CDR3 DNA follows: TGCGCCAGCAGTGAATCGCGGGAGGGCCGGGGAGATACGCAGTATTTT.

The V gene is TRBV2, the J gene TRBJ2-1, with D perhaps TRBD1 (6 bases). Germline V gene lookup returns CDR1 SNHLY and CDR2 FYNNEI. The CDR3 consists of 14 residues. The V gene lost 4 bases and the J gene lost 6 bases, with 13 bases spanning the gap. As DNA, the CDR3 is TGTGCCAGCAGTGCGGACAGTTCCGTCAATGAGCAGTTCTTC. Encoded protein: CASSADSSVNEQFF.

This clone was seen more than once but under ten times. The chain employs TRBV4-3 and TRBJ2-3; 7 nucleotides line up with TRBD2. Germline V gene sequence: CDR1 LGHNA, CDR2 YSLEER. The V and J ends lost 5 bases and 1 base, in that order; junction bases with no gene match: 12. The CDR3 length is 17 residues. The CDR3, as DNA: TGCGCCAGCAGCTCCCTAGCGGCGGGTATTGGCACAGATACGCAGTATTTT. Translation: CASSSLAAGIGTDTQYF.

This clone has more than one count but fewer than ten. The genes are TRBV5-1 and TRBJ1-4, with 8 bases that match TRBD1. V was pared by 2 bases and J by 8 bases, with 5 bases of the junction left unmatched. The CDR3 covers 14 residues. Per the germline V gene, CDR1 is SGHRS and CDR2 is YFSETQ. The CDR3 sequence is CASSFGQGREKLFF. DNA for the CDR3: TGCGCCAGCAGCTTCGGACAGGGAAGGGAAAAACTGTTTTTT.